The entry below gives a single T cell receptor (beta chain) sequence along with its context. The antigen it recognizes is unknown. The record has no base qualities; no much larger clone is one base away. The data are from a study of patients and donors after allogeneic stem cell transplantation (dated by TCRdb to the early 2020s). The library was generated by RT-PCR. Sequencing relied on a NextSeq 550. TCRdb passed the public sequencing reads through fastp at Q25 and MiXCR, retaining productive beta sequences. All rows with the same CDR3 protein become a single entry with the most common DNA and genes. This sample holds fewer than 200,000 distinct CDR3 sequences; around 30% were observed only once. Around 3% of the sample goes to the ten largest clones. CDR1 and CDR2 are read off the germline V gene as ENHRY and SYGVKD. A distance of 9 bases separates the germline ends of V and J, which lose 0 bases and 0 bases respectively. The CDR3 goes from the cysteine to the phenylalanine over 16 residues. Solely the CDR3 DNA is kept, with 48 bases framed from the first base.

The source of this sequence is a human donor who was either an allogeneic HSCT recipient or a stem cell or donor lymphocyte infusion donor (not recorded which). It is not recorded whose cells these are; they may come from a transplant donor. The receptor chain draws on TRBV10-3 and TRBJ2-1, with no confident D gene call. The specimen sequenced was blood, either unsorted or a sorted T cell fraction (not recorded which). The sequence in DNA is TGTGCCATCAGTGAGTCTGCCCGAAGCTCCTACAATGAGCAGTTCTTC. This sequence encodes CAISESARSSYNEQFF.